Listed below are T cell receptor beta chains from one sample, sequenced in a study of neurological immune-mediated disorders. Using its own MiXCR run on the 5' RACE reads, TCRdb lists one record per CDR3 protein. The sample includes around 47,000 distinct CDR3 sequences, about 13% seen only once; the top ten take 1.3%. The sample comprised PBMCs. These receptors came from a female donor in good health. Both conserved end residues are part of each CDR3. Each record gives: J gene, clone size, V gene, D gene, CDR3 DNA, CDR3 protein. The D gene is left open where the match is weak. Clone size is not always given. Where it is, it says once, few, many or a class for expanded clones.

>TRBJ2-3|many|TRBV3-1|TRBD2
TGTGCCAGCAGCCGCTACGCGGGAACGGGAGGGAGAGGCACAGATACGCAGTATTTT
CASSRYAGTGGRGTDTQYF
>TRBJ2-1|many|TRBV5-1|NA
TGCGCCAGCAGCCGGATCGGGACGGGTACGAATGAGCAGTTCTTC
CASSRIGTGTNEQFF
>TRBJ2-7|many|TRBV20-1|NA
TGCAGTGCTAGCGGTCGGGCCCTGGGGTTTTACGAGCAGTACTTC
CSASGRALGFYEQYF
>TRBJ2-1|many|TRBV5-1|NA
TGCGCCAGCAGCAGGGGAGGCGCGACCTACAATGAGCAGTTCTTC
CASSRGGATYNEQFF
>TRBJ2-4|many|TRBV12-3/TRBV12-4|NA
TGTGCCAGCAGTCCTGTAGCCAAAAACATTCAGTACTTC
CASSPVAKNIQYF
>TRBJ2-7|many|TRBV7-8|NA
TGTGCCAGCAGCTATGATCGGCGCGAGCAGTACTTC
CASSYDRREQYF
>TRBJ1-2|many|TRBV12-3/TRBV12-4|NA
TGTGCCAGCAGTTTAGGAGATGGCTACACCTTC
CASSLGDGYTF
>TRBJ2-1|many|TRBV6-6|TRBD2
TGTGCCACCGAGCGGGAGGGCCGGGGTGAGCAGTTCTTC
CATEREGRGEQFF
>TRBJ2-7|many|TRBV2|TRBD2
TGTGCCAGCAGCGATCTATCCGGGACTAGCGGGAGGTTCCCATACGAGCAGTACTTC
CASSDLSGTSGRFPYEQYF
>TRBJ2-5|many|TRBV11-2|NA
TGTGCCAGCAGCTTAGGTATCAGGGGACAAGAGACCCAGTACTTC
CASSLGIRGQETQYF
>TRBJ1-2|NA|TRBV5-1|NA
TGCGCCAGCAGCTCCTCACAGGGTAGGAGGGATGGCTACACCTTC
CASSSSQGRRDGYTF
>TRBJ1-1|many|TRBV5-1|NA
TGCGCCAGCAGCTTGGACGGTTTGGGGGCTGAAGCTTTCTTT
CASSLDGLGAEAFF
>TRBJ1-3|many|TRBV5-6|TRBD1
TGTGCCAGCAGCTCCGGGACAGGGTACTCTGGAAACACCATATATTTT
CASSSGTGYSGNTIYF
>TRBJ1-2|few|TRBV12-3/TRBV12-4|NA
TGTGCCATTAGGTTTACATACGGGTATGGCTACACCTTC
CAIRFTYGYGYTF
>TRBJ2-1|NA|TRBV6-5|NA
TGTGCCAGCAGTTACTTGGGGGGTCTACAAAGAGAGCAGTTCTTC
CASSYLGGLQREQFF
>TRBJ2-7|many|TRBV18|NA
TGTGCCAGCTCACCACAGGGGGGTCCCTACGAGCAGTACTTC
CASSPQGGPYEQYF
>TRBJ2-3|many|TRBV19|TRBD1
TGTGCCAGTAGTATGGCCGGGACAGGGGGAGATACGCAGTATTTT
CASSMAGTGGDTQYF
>TRBJ2-3|many|TRBV3-1|TRBD1
TGTGCCAGCAGCCCGGGACAGAATACAGATACGCAGTATTTT
CASSPGQNTDTQYF
>TRBJ2-4|medium-sized|TRBV5-6|NA
TGTGCCAGCAGCTTGGAGTCCGGAGGGTCCAAAAACATTCAGTACTTC
CASSLESGGSKNIQYF
>TRBJ2-2|many|TRBV7-3|NA
TGTGCCAGCAGCAGAGGCCGTGTTACCGGGGAGCTGTTTTTT
CASSRGRVTGELFF
>TRBJ2-1|many|TRBV24-1|NA
TGTGCCACCAGTGCACGTCGGGGAGTAGGAGTGGGTGAGCAGTTCTTC
CATSARRGVGVGEQFF
>TRBJ2-3|many|TRBV2|TRBD2
TGTGCCAGCAGTGAGGAAGCGGGGCGAAATACGCAGTATTTT
CASSEEAGRNTQYF
>TRBJ1-2|many|TRBV20-1|NA
TGCAGTGCACCGACAGAGAACTATGGCTACACCTTC
CSAPTENYGYTF
>TRBJ2-1|many|TRBV5-1|NA
TGCGCCAGCAGCTTGGAAGGGCTAGCCAGCTACAATGAGCAGTTCTTC
CASSLEGLASYNEQFF
>TRBJ2-1|many|TRBV7-3|TRBD2
TGTGCCAGCAGCCCGTATAGCGGGAATGAGCAGTTCTTC
CASSPYSGNEQFF
>TRBJ2-1|many|TRBV2|TRBD2
TGTGCCAGCAGTGAACTAGCGGGAGTCTACAATGAGCAGTTCTTC
CASSELAGVYNEQFF
>TRBJ1-5|many|TRBV20-1|TRBD1
TGCAGTGCTGCATCAGGGGGCGCGGGGAGCAATCAGCCCCAGCATTTT
CSAASGGAGSNQPQHF
>TRBJ1-1|many|TRBV9|NA
TGTGCCAGCAGCCCCACTCCGGAAGAGGCTGAAGCTTTCTTT
CASSPTPEEAEAFF
>TRBJ2-5|many|TRBV9|TRBD2
TGTGCCAGCAGCGTAGGGACTAGCCAGCGAGAGACCCAGTACTTC
CASSVGTSQRETQYF
>TRBJ1-2|many|TRBV29-1|TRBD1
TGCAGCGCCCAGGGGGCCTCTGATAACTATGGCTACACCTTC
CSAQGASDNYGYTF
>TRBJ2-2|once|TRBV5-1|NA
TGCGCCAGCAGCTTGGCCACAACGAACACCGGGGAGCTGTTTTTT
CASSLATTNTGELFF
>TRBJ2-6|many|TRBV7-2|TRBD2
TGTGCCAGCAGCTTAGTGGGCGGGAGGGCTTCATCTGGGGCCAACGTCCTGACTTTC
CASSLVGGRASSGANVLTF
>TRBJ2-2|many|TRBV5-1|NA
TGCGCCAGCAGCTTGGTAGCCGGAGACACCGGGGAGCTGTTTTTT
CASSLVAGDTGELFF
>TRBJ2-1|NA|TRBV5-1|TRBD2
TGCGCCAGCAGCTTGGATGTGACTAGCGGGGGAGAGCAGTTCTTC
CASSLDVTSGGEQFF
>TRBJ2-3|many|TRBV7-8|TRBD2
TGTGCCAGCGGAGTCACTAGCAGCGGGGTCGCAGATACGCAGTATTTT
CASGVTSSGVADTQYF
>TRBJ2-1|many|TRBV12-3/TRBV12-4|TRBD2
TGTGCCAGCAGTCCTCAGGACGGGAGGGATGAGCAGTTCTTC
CASSPQDGRDEQFF
>TRBJ2-6|many|TRBV5-6|NA
TGTGCCAGCAGCTTTCCGGGGGCCGGGGCCAACGTCCTGACTTTC
CASSFPGAGANVLTF
>TRBJ2-7|many|TRBV10-2|TRBD2
TGCGCCAGCAGAGGGAGCGGGAGGGCCATGAGCTCCTACGAGCAGTACTTC
CASRGSGRAMSSYEQYF
>TRBJ2-7|many|TRBV28|TRBD2
TGTGCCAGCAGTCCTCGGACTAGCGGGAGAAAAGAGCAGTACTTC
CASSPRTSGRKEQYF
>TRBJ2-5|many|TRBV5-6|TRBD1
TGTGCCAGCAGCTTGAACAGGGGGCATAGGGAGACCCAGTACTTC
CASSLNRGHRETQYF
>TRBJ1-2|many|TRBV5-1|NA
TGCGCCAGCAGCTGGACGCAGGATAACTATGGCTACACCTTC
CASSWTQDNYGYTF
>TRBJ2-5|many|TRBV3-1|TRBD2
TGTGCCAGCAGCCAAGATCGAGCGGGGGGGCCAAGTAGGGAGACCCAGTACTTC
CASSQDRAGGPSRETQYF
>TRBJ2-7|NA|TRBV20-1|TRBD2
TGCAGTGCTCTGGGAACTAGCCCGGGGGGGTCCTCCTGCGAGCAGTACTTC
CSALGTSPGGSSCEQYF
>TRBJ2-5|many|TRBV5-1|TRBD1
TGCGCCAGCAGCTTAGGACAGGGTTTTCGGGAGACCCAGTACTTC
CASSLGQGFRETQYF
>TRBJ1-2|NA|TRBV29-1|NA
TGCAGCGTTGAAGGAAACGAGGGCTACACCTTC
CSVEGNEGYTF
>TRBJ2-7|many|TRBV20-1|TRBD2
TGCAGTGCTAGAGATCGTAGGGGACTAGCGGGAGTTCAACGAGGCTACGAGCAGTACTTC
CSARDRRGLAGVQRGYEQYF